This note documents a single TCR beta chain sequence. About 10 milliliters of peripheral blood were drawn from each donor. The CDR3 loop spans 15 amino acids. V lost 4 bases, J lost 9 bases, and 19 bases lay in between. The source of the sample is a study of blood T cells in healthy people across ages. Primed by a sample-barcoded 5' primer and a J-beta primer mix, a second PCR proceeded for about 6 to 11 cycles. From the 5' RACE reads, TCRdb called clonotypes with MiXCR, one entry per CDR3 protein. The repertoire holds hundreds of thousands of distinct CDR3 sequences, over 40% seen once, with 30% in the top ten.

The receptor's source is a man at least 80 years old in good health. The chain has TRBV12-3 or TRBV12-4 and TRBJ2-1; tentatively, D is TRBD2 (6 bases). Sequenced sample: blood. Here the CDR3 reads CASSSERLVGSEQFF. CDR3 coding DNA: TGTGCCAGCAGTTCAGAGAGACTAGTGGGATCTGAGCAGTTCTTC.